This T cell receptor (beta chain) emerged from a study of cytomegalovirus exposure and HLA in healthy donors. The CDR3 runs 14 residues. Germline V gene sequence: CDR1 SGHRS, CDR2 YFSETQ. V gave up 0 bases and J gave up 4 bases, with 8 bases separating them. It was with 60 Vbeta and 13 Jbeta primers that the PCR ran. TCRdb keeps only in-frame clones here, not all; method: immunoSEQ multiplex PCR. The data show more than 150,000 clones, about four fifths seen once. As to this clone: Distinct nucleotide sequences in the sample also encode this CDR3.

The source material was PBMCs. The chain recombines TRBV5-1 with TRBJ2-1; no clear D. This clonotype originated in a girl under 18 in good health and CMV-seropositive. The CDR3 region has the DNA TGCGCCAGCAGCTTGGACAGCAGTTACAATGAGCAGTTCTTC. Translating it yields CASSLDSSYNEQFF. The full variable domain, its missing parts supplied by reference TRBV5-1 and TRBJ2-1, is KAGVTQTPRYLIKTRGQQVTLSCSPISGHRSVSWYQQTPGQGLQFLFEYFSETQRNKGNFPGRFSGRQFSNSRSEMNVSTLELGDSALYLCASSLDSSYNEQFFGPGTRLTVL.